This entry features one TCR beta chain sequence. Clones were read by immunoSEQ multiplex PCR, and TCRdb kept only the in-frame ones, dropping some. The sample holds some 180,000 clones, around 80% seen once. This CDR3 is 14 amino acids long. The V end lost 4 bases, the J end lost 2 bases, and 9 bases lay between the germline ends. CDR1 SGHAT and CDR2 FQNNGV come from the germline V gene. The sample belongs to a study of blood T cell repertoires in COVID-19. The chain employs TRBV11-2 and TRBJ2-1; no definite D call. The specimen was peripheral blood. The receptor was isolated from a man aged 55 to 70 with acute or convalescent COVID-19. As DNA, the CDR3 is TGTGCCAGCAGCTCGTACAGAGCCTACAATGAGCAGTTCTTC. This codes for CASSSYRAYNEQFF.